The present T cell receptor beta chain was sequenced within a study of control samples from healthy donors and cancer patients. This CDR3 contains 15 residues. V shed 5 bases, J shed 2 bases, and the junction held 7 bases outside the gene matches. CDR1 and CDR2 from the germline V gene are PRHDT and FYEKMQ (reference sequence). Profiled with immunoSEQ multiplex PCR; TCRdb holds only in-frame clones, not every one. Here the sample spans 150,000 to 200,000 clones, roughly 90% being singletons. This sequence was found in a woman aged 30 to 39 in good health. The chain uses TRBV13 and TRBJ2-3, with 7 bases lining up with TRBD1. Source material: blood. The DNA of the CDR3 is TGTGCCAGCAGCGACGTCGGGACAGACACAGATACGCAGTATTTT. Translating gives CASSDVGTDTDTQYF. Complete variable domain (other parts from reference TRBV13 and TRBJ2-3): AAGVIQSPRHLIKEKRETATLKCYPIPRHDTVYWYQQGPGQDPQFLISFYEKMQSDKGSIPDRFSAQQFSDYHSELNMSSLELGDSALYFCASSDVGTDTDTQYFGPGTRLTVL.